This T cell receptor (beta chain) was identified during a study of graft-versus-host responses after intestinal transplantation. Overall study results and limits: Among recipient marrow samples, GvH clones were found; some appeared first in ileum or blood.

On this clone itself: Its antigen remains unidentified.

The germline gives CDR1 KGHSH, CDR2 LQKENI. This CDR3 spans 13 amino acids. V was cut by 3 bases and J by 6 bases, with 12 bases left in between. Here immunoSEQ multiplex PCR was the method, and the copy in TCRdb shows in-frame clones only, minus some. The sample has 80,000 to 100,000 clones, less than 90% seen once. The sequence was obtained from a human donor who received an intestinal transplant. The sequencing here drew on unstimulated CD4+ T cells sorted from spleen or lymph node cells, taken before intestinal transplant. This chain uses TRBV18 with TRBJ2-7; D might be TRBD2 (6 bases). This CDR3 is CASSPEGRVEQYF. CDR3 nucleotide sequence: TGTGCCAGCTCACCGGAGGGGCGGGTCGAGCAGTACTTC.